Each of the 28 T cell receptor beta chains below was sequenced from the same sample in a study of T cell repertoires in cytomegalovirus infection. TCRdb fed the reads into MiXCR, producing one record per CDR3 protein. The sample has fewer than 1,000,000 distinct CDR3 sequences, about a third seen once. The antigens these receptors bind are not known. The material was cultured CD8+ T cells from PBMCs, obtained from culture after CMV antigen stimulation. The receptors shown here come from a human donor in good health (CMV status not recorded). Some clones in this sample may be carry-over from other donors' samples.

This clonotype was counted at least ten times. The chain employs TRBV27 and TRBJ2-7; no clear D gene. V was shortened by 4 bases and J by 6 bases, with 7 bases between the two germline ends. The germline CDR1 and CDR2 sequences are MNHEY and SMNVEV (reference sequence). The CDR3 has 11 residues. The CDR3 is CASSSLGEQYF. The CDR3 DNA reads TGTGCCAGCAGTTCCTTGGGCGAGCAGTACTTC.

V is TRBV2 and J is TRBJ2-1; D is possibly TRBD1 (6 bases). From germline, CDR1 is SNHLY and CDR2 FYNNEI. The ends were cut back, 5 bases at V and 3 bases at J, with 11 bases in the middle. This CDR3 spans 14 amino acids. The CDR3 sequence is CASSREGVYNEQFF. CDR3 coding DNA: TGTGCCAGCAGTCGTGAGGGGGTCTACAATGAGCAGTTCTTC.

Remarks on this clonotype: A read error may account for a junction end that differs from germline. The chain carries TRBV27 and TRBJ1-5; D is uncertain. Germline CDR1 is MNHEY and CDR2 is SMNVEV (reference sequence). The CDR3 is made up of 13 amino acids. CDR3 DNA: TGTGTCAGCAGTCTAGGGCCCGCTGATCCCCAGCATTTT. Translating gives CVSSLGPADPQHF.

The V gene is TRBV4-2, the J gene TRBJ1-6; unclear D gene. The CDR3 is made up of 12 amino acids. Germline loops: CDR1 LGHNA, CDR2 YNFKEQ. The ends were cut back, 0 bases at V and 15 bases at J, with 9 bases in the middle. This CDR3 is CASSQDTVYLHF. In nucleotides, the CDR3 is TGTGCCAGCAGCCAAGATACGGTCTACCTCCACTTT.

This clonotype appeared once. V and J are TRBV29-1 and TRBJ2-3; 8 positions match TRBD1. In germline, CDR1 is SQVTM, CDR2 ANQGSEA. The CDR3 extends over 16 amino acids. With V trimmed by 6 bases and J by 2 bases, 13 bases remained unmatched. Here the CDR3 reads CSVEFFRDRSTDTQYF. In DNA, the CDR3 is TGCAGCGTGGAGTTCTTCCGGGACAGGTCCACAGATACGCAGTATTTT.

On this clonotype itself: One end of the junction fails to match germline, which may point to a read error. The V gene is TRBV4-1, the J gene TRBJ2-1; D ambiguous. Germline CDR1 is MGHRA and CDR2 is YSYEKL. The CDR3 is 16 residues long. The CDR3 coding sequence is TGCGCCAGCAACCAAGAGAAGACAAGCTCCTACAATGAGCAGTTCTTC. Encoded protein: CASNQEKTSSYNEQFF.

J is TRBJ2-2 and V is TRBV6-1; a possible D gene is TRBD2 (5 bases). Trimming removed 5 bases from V and 0 bases from J, with 22 bases in between. The germline gives CDR1 MNHNS, CDR2 SASEGT. This CDR3 is 19 amino acids long. CDR3 in DNA: TGTGCCAGCAGTTACGATACGGGCGGGTTTGTCTCGAACACCGGGGAGCTGTTTTTT. Encoded protein: CASSYDTGGFVSNTGELFF.

This clonotype was recorded only once. A much larger clone differs by one base, so this may be a read error. This chain connects TRBV7-2 to TRBJ2-3; D not resolved. CDR3 length: 16 amino acids. The germline gives CDR1 SGHTA, CDR2 FQGNSA. V was trimmed by 5 bases and J by 1 base, leaving 16 bases between them. The CDR3, as DNA: TGTGCCAGCAGCGTACCTAAGGAGCTCTGCACAGATACGCAGTATTTT. The encoded protein is CASSVPKELCTDTQYF.

This clonotype was counted a few times. This chain joins TRBV5-1 and TRBJ1-3; maybe TRBD1 (5 bases). Per the germline V gene, CDR1 is SGHRS and CDR2 is YFSETQ. The CDR3 loop spans 14 amino acids. The V gene lost 4 bases and the J gene lost 8 bases, with 16 bases spanning the gap. CDR3 bases: TGCGCCAGCAGCCTGGCGGGGCTTGGGGACACCATATATTTT. This translates into CASSLAGLGDTIYF.

This clonotype was counted ten times or more. The chain uses TRBV19 and TRBJ2-1; 7 bases are a match to TRBD2. Per germline, CDR1 LNHDA and CDR2 SQIVND (reference sequence). The CDR3 length is 13 residues. V gave up 4 bases and J gave up 10 bases; unmatched junction bases: 7. The CDR3 here is CASSKNPGGEQFF. In nucleotides, the CDR3 is TGTGCCAGTAGTAAAAACCCCGGGGGGGAGCAGTTCTTC.

Ten or more counts support this clonotype. The rearrangement uses TRBV7-2 and TRBJ2-1; 9 bases line up with TRBD2. The junction had 10 bases not matched to a gene; V was cut back by 1 base and J by 6 bases. This CDR3 has 17 amino acids. Germline V gene data show CDR1 as SGHTA and CDR2 as FQGNSA. The CDR3 is CASSLDGGGAGGNEQFF. DNA for the CDR3: TGTGCCAGCAGCTTAGACGGCGGGGGGGCCGGGGGCAATGAGCAGTTCTTC.

This clonotype was detected only a few times. This rearrangement joins TRBV7-8 to TRBJ1-1; possible D gene TRBD1, 6 bases. The CDR3 extends over 13 amino acids. Trimming removed 11 bases at V and 4 bases at J, with 17 bases between. In germline, CDR1 is SGHVS, CDR2 FQNEAQ. The CDR3 is CALGGRLGTEAFF. CDR3 bases: TGTGCCCTGGGGGGCAGGCTGGGCACTGAAGCTTTCTTT.

The chain combines TRBV6-5 with TRBJ2-1; the D gene is possibly TRBD2 (5 bases). The CDR3 extends over 13 amino acids. Germline-derived CDR1 and CDR2 are MNHEY and SVGAGI. V was cut by 8 bases and J by 8 bases, with 16 bases left in between. CDR3 DNA sequence: TGTGCCAGCCGAAAGTATTACGGGGATGAGCAGTTCTTC. Residues: CASRKYYGDEQFF.

This clonotype has more than one count but fewer than ten. The rearrangement uses TRBV20-1 and TRBJ1-5, with TRBD1 identical over 9 bases. The CDR3 extends over 14 amino acids. With V trimmed by 5 bases and J by 3 bases, 5 bases remained unmatched. Looked up from germline, CDR1 is DFQATT and CDR2 is SNEGSKA (reference sequence). The CDR3 DNA reads TGCAGTGCTCACCGGGACAGGGACAATCAGCCCCAGCATTTT. Amino acid sequence: CSAHRDRDNQPQHF.

This clonotype was seen a few times. This chain links TRBV6-2 or TRBV6-3 with TRBJ2-3; no clear D. CDR3 size: 17 residues. The V gene lost 4 bases and the J gene lost 3 bases, with 20 bases spanning the gap. Looked up from germline, CDR1 is MNHEY and CDR2 is SVGEGT. CDR3 DNA: TGTGCCAGCAGTTCCCTCCTCCGCGGTAAAGAGACAGATACGCAGTATTTT. This codes for CASSSLLRGKETDTQYF.

The chain uses TRBV20-1 and TRBJ1-3; 8 nucleotides align to TRBD1. CDR1 and CDR2 (germline): DFQATT, SNEGSKA (reference sequence). The trim removed 1 base at V and 1 base at J, leaving 12 bases unmatched. This CDR3 region has 18 residues. CDR3 amino acids: CSARGPDREILSGNTIYF. DNA for the CDR3: TGCAGTGCTAGAGGTCCGGACAGGGAGATTTTGTCTGGAAACACCATATATTTT.

V is TRBV3-1 and J is TRBJ2-1; 7 positions agree with TRBD2. The CDR3 runs to 18 residues. With 1 base clipped from V and 9 bases from J, the junction kept 18 bases outside the gene matches. From germline, CDR1 is LGHDT and CDR2 YNNKEL (reference sequence). The CDR3 is CASSQGRTLAGEKSEQFF. CDR3 DNA sequence: TGTGCCAGCAGCCAAGGAAGGACGTTGGCGGGGGAAAAGAGTGAGCAGTTCTTC.

This clonotype was detected a few times. CDR3 nucleotides: TGTGCCAGCAGTGACTACCTCCGGGAGGATACGCAGTATTTT. Amino acid sequence: CASSDYLREDTQYF. The chain joins TRBV25-1 to TRBJ2-3, with D perhaps matching TRBD2 (6 bases). This CDR3 has 14 amino acids. The germline gives CDR1 MGHDK, CDR2 SYGVNS. V dropped 3 bases and J dropped 6 bases, with 13 bases sitting between them. The variable domain in full, completed from reference TRBV25-1 and TRBJ2-3, reads EADIYQTPRYLVIGTGKKITLECSQTMGHDKMYWYQQDPGMELHLIHYSYGVNSTEKGDLSSESTVSRIRTEHFPLTLESARPSHTSQYLCASSDYLREDTQYFGPGTRLTVL.

With regard to this clonotype: Without the conserved terminal phenylalanine or tryptophan, this CDR3 likely stems from a read error. The rearrangement joins TRBV10-3 to TRBJ2-4; 8 positions match TRBD1. The germline gives CDR1 ENHRY, CDR2 SYGVKD. CDR3 size: 15 residues. With V trimmed by 6 bases and J by 2 bases, 6 bases remained unmatched. CDR3 residues: CAIRGQGGSKNIQYI. CDR3 DNA: TGTGCCATCAGAGGACAGGGTGGTTCCAAAAACATTCAGTACATC.

Turning to this clonotype: Sequence at one end of the junction differs from germline and may be a read error. The chain uses TRBV6-6 and TRBJ1-6; 7 bases are shared with TRBD1. CDR1 MNHNY and CDR2 SVGAGI come from the germline V gene (reference sequence). The CDR3 spans 17 residues. The CDR3 loop is CANSYMAPGTEHSPLHF. The CDR3 nucleotides read TGTGCCAACAGTTACATGGCACCGGGGACAGAGCATTCACCCCTCCACTTT.

V is TRBV7-6 and J is TRBJ2-7; 14 nucleotides match TRBD2. Germline V gives CDR1 SGHVS, CDR2 FNYEAQ. The junction had 7 bases not matched to a gene; V was cut back by 2 bases and J by 4 bases. The CDR3 totals 17 residues. The CDR3 DNA sequence: TGTGCCAGCAGCTTATTAGCTGGGACTAGCGGGGGTTACGAGCAGTACTTC. This translates into CASSLLAGTSGGYEQYF.

The chain has TRBV13 and TRBJ2-5; D might be TRBD1 (6 bases). In germline, CDR1 is PRHDT, CDR2 FYEKMQ (reference sequence). This CDR3 has 14 residues. Trimming pared 0 bases from V and 5 bases from J, leaving 10 bases between. The CDR3 spells CASSLGVTGETQYF. DNA for the CDR3: TGTGCCAGCAGCTTAGGAGTCACAGGGGAGACCCAGTACTTC.

The rearrangement joins TRBV7-8 to TRBJ2-2; 7 nucleotides align to TRBD1. Germline CDR1 reads SGHVS; CDR2 reads FQNEAQ. The trim removed 2 bases at V and 7 bases at J, leaving 10 bases unmatched. This CDR3 spans 16 amino acids. CDR3 sequence: CASSLRQGQVGGELFF. CDR3 coding DNA: TGTGCCAGCAGCTTACGACAGGGCCAAGTTGGCGGGGAGCTGTTTTTT.

The chain is built from TRBV4-1 and TRBJ1-6; D not resolved. The CDR3 is 15 amino acids. V was shortened by 0 bases and J by 8 bases, with 11 bases between the two germline ends. CDR1 is MGHRA, CDR2 YSYEKL, per germline. CDR3 bases: TGCGCCAGCAGCCAAGACGAAGGAGTTTATTCACCCCTCCACTTT. Translated: CASSQDEGVYSPLHF.

The rearrangement joins TRBV6-2 or TRBV6-3 to TRBJ2-2; 10 nucleotides agree with TRBD2. V was clipped by 6 bases and J by 5 bases; unmatched bases: 9. Germline CDR1 and CDR2: MNHEY and SVGEGT. CDR3 size: 16 residues. DNA for the CDR3: TGTGCCAGCAGACCCCAGCGGGGGGGCCAAACCGGGGAGCTGTTTTTT. Its protein product is CASRPQRGGQTGELFF.

This clonotype showed up just a few times. The chain combines TRBV28 with TRBJ1-2, with D maybe TRBD1 (6 bases). This CDR3 comprises 15 residues. The germline V gene encodes CDR1 MDHEN and CDR2 SYDVKM. V lost 11 bases and J lost 5, with 24 bases in between. CDR3 loop: CAGRGAPEAGYGYTF. As DNA, the CDR3 is TGTGCCGGAAGGGGGGCCCCCGAAGCAGGGTATGGCTACACCTTC.

This chain joins TRBV7-9 and TRBJ1-2, with no clear D. Germline V gives CDR1 SEHNR, CDR2 FQNEAQ (reference sequence). The CDR3 is made up of 13 amino acids. V was trimmed by 4 bases and J by 7 bases, leaving 13 bases between them. CDR3 region: CASSSSRVSGYTF. The CDR3 DNA is TGTGCCAGCAGCTCAAGTAGGGTTTCTGGCTACACCTTC. The full variable domain, completed using reference TRBV7-9 and TRBJ1-2, is DTGVSQNPRHKITKRGQNVTFRCDPISEHNRLYWYRQTLGQGPEFLTYFQNEAQLEKSRLLSDRFSAERPKGSFSTLEIQRTEQGDSAMYLCASSSSRVSGYTFGSGTRLTVV.

The CDR3 spells CASSAGLAFF. The CDR3 DNA reads as TGTGCCAGCAGCGCGGGATTAGCTTTCTTT. This rearrangement joins TRBV7-9 to TRBJ1-1, with D hard to call. This CDR3 contains 10 residues. V gave up 5 bases and J gave up 10 bases, with 8 bases separating them. Germline V lookup: CDR1 SEHNR, CDR2 FQNEAQ (reference sequence).